This T cell receptor beta chain is from a study of shared clonotypes between healthy human individuals. The protocol was immunoSEQ multiplex PCR, while the TCRdb copy is restricted to in-frame clones and leaves out a portion. This sample has around 2.1 million clones, with 90% to 97% found just once. The CDR3 is 12 amino acids. Germline lookup yields CDR1 GTSNPN and CDR2 SVGIG (reference sequence). Trimming cost V 0 bases and J 11 bases, with 13 bases left between them. Donors comprised healthy HIV-negative adults lacking recent acute infections or vaccinations. On this clone itself: The target antigen is unknown.

Broader study findings: The sampled material consisted only of blood, and tissue repertoires are likely to differ. Generally, estimated richness proved larger in naive subsets than it did in memory subsets.

This TCR was recovered from a young man in good health. The J gene is TRBJ1-1, the V gene TRBV30; possibly TRBD1 for D (6 bases). What was sequenced was naive CD4+ T cells sorted from blood. Sample subset: CD45RA+ positively selected. The CDR3 loop is CAWSVQGRMAFF. The CDR3 DNA reads TGTGCCTGGAGTGTACAGGGCCGGATGGCTTTCTTT.